A selection of T cell receptor beta chains follows, all from one sample in a study of blood T cell repertoires in COVID-19. Data came from immunoSEQ multiplex PCR; TCRdb stores just in-frame clones and leaves some out. The repertoire consists of around 130,000 clones, with 85% to 90% occurring once and the leading ten covering less than 20%. The sample taken for sequencing was peripheral blood. These TCRs come from a man in his fifties or sixties with active or convalescent COVID-19. Each CDR3 is given with its conserved first and last residue. A D gene is named only where the DNA matches it firmly. Size values are once, few and many counts, or a class for expanded clones, and some rows have none.

d_call: .; v_call: TRBV6-5; cdr3_length: 13; j_call: TRBJ1-5; clone_size: .; cdr3_aa: CASTPGLGQPQHF; cdr3_nt: TGTGCCAGCACTCCGGGGTTGGGTCAGCCCCAGCATTTT
d_call: TRBD1; v_call: TRBV6-5; cdr3_length: 15; j_call: TRBJ1-2; clone_size: .; cdr3_aa: CASVGQEFSNYGYTF; cdr3_nt: TGTGCCAGCGTGGGACAGGAGTTTTCTAACTATGGCTACACCTTC
d_call: TRBD1; v_call: TRBV30; cdr3_length: 12; j_call: TRBJ1-2; clone_size: .; cdr3_aa: CAWSTGAYGYTF; cdr3_nt: TGTGCCTGGAGTACAGGGGCCTATGGCTACACCTTC
d_call: TRBD2; v_call: TRBV9; cdr3_length: 15; j_call: TRBJ2-5; clone_size: once; cdr3_aa: CASSETSGVEETQYF; cdr3_nt: TGTGCCAGCAGCGAAACTAGCGGGGTCGAAGAGACCCAGTACTTC
d_call: TRBD1; v_call: TRBV19; cdr3_length: 13; j_call: TRBJ1-5; clone_size: .; cdr3_aa: CASSDRGRQPQHF; cdr3_nt: TGTGCCAGTAGCGACAGGGGGCGGCAGCCCCAGCATTTT
d_call: .; v_call: TRBV24-1; cdr3_length: 13; j_call: TRBJ2-2; clone_size: .; cdr3_aa: CATSPGDTGELFF; cdr3_nt: TGTGCCACCAGTCCGGGTGACACCGGGGAGCTGTTTTTT
d_call: TRBD2; v_call: TRBV5-1; cdr3_length: 18; j_call: TRBJ2-3; clone_size: .; cdr3_aa: CASSLELRASGREDTQYF; cdr3_nt: TGCGCCAGCAGCTTGGAATTAAGGGCTAGCGGGAGGGAAGATACGCAGTATTTT
d_call: TRBD1; v_call: TRBV6-5; cdr3_length: 14; j_call: TRBJ1-5; clone_size: .; cdr3_aa: CASRLTGAYQPQHF; cdr3_nt: TGTGCCAGCAGGCTAACAGGGGCTTATCAGCCCCAGCATTTT
d_call: .; v_call: TRBV21-1; cdr3_length: 14; j_call: TRBJ2-1; clone_size: .; cdr3_aa: CASSNSGVYNEQFF; cdr3_nt: TGTGCCAGCAGCAATTCGGGTGTCTACAATGAGCAGTTCTTC
d_call: .; v_call: TRBV19; cdr3_length: 13; j_call: TRBJ1-5; clone_size: .; cdr3_aa: CASSIIVSQPQHF; cdr3_nt: TGTGCCAGTAGTATTATCGTGTCTCAGCCCCAGCATTTT
d_call: .; v_call: TRBV7-2; cdr3_length: 14; j_call: TRBJ2-3; clone_size: .; cdr3_aa: CASSLDTSTDTQYF; cdr3_nt: TGTGCCAGCAGCTTAGACACGAGCACAGATACGCAGTATTTT
d_call: .; v_call: TRBV5-1; cdr3_length: 13; j_call: TRBJ2-3; clone_size: .; cdr3_aa: CASSLWGGDTQYF; cdr3_nt: TGCGCCAGCAGCTTGTGGGGAGGAGATACGCAGTATTTT
d_call: TRBD1; v_call: TRBV4-2; cdr3_length: 16; j_call: TRBJ2-2; clone_size: .; cdr3_aa: CASSQEPGQGTGELFF; cdr3_nt: TGTGCCAGCAGCCAAGAACCGGGACAGGGGACCGGGGAGCTGTTTTTT
d_call: .; v_call: TRBV19; cdr3_length: 15; j_call: TRBJ1-5; clone_size: .; cdr3_aa: CASSGGGQLNQPQHF; cdr3_nt: TGTGCCAGTAGTGGAGGTGGACAGCTCAATCAGCCCCAGCATTTT
d_call: TRBD2; v_call: TRBV4-3; cdr3_length: 15; j_call: TRBJ2-1; clone_size: .; cdr3_aa: CASSLRLAANNEQFF; cdr3_nt: TGCGCCAGCAGTCTACGACTAGCGGCGAACAATGAGCAGTTCTTC
d_call: .; v_call: TRBV5-4; cdr3_length: 16; j_call: TRBJ1-4; clone_size: .; cdr3_aa: CASSRKDRNTNEKLFF; cdr3_nt: TGTGCCAGCAGCCGAAAGGACAGAAACACTAATGAAAAACTGTTTTTT
d_call: TRBD1; v_call: TRBV27; cdr3_length: 16; j_call: TRBJ1-1; clone_size: .; cdr3_aa: CASTPVTGTMNTEAFF; cdr3_nt: TGTGCCAGCACACCGGTGACAGGGACGATGAACACTGAAGCTTTCTTT
d_call: TRBD2; v_call: TRBV4-2; cdr3_length: 15; j_call: TRBJ2-1; clone_size: .; cdr3_aa: CASSLSGAGDNEQFF; cdr3_nt: TGTGCCAGCAGCCTAAGCGGGGCGGGGGACAATGAGCAGTTCTTC
d_call: TRBD2; v_call: TRBV30; cdr3_length: 17; j_call: TRBJ2-3; clone_size: .; cdr3_aa: CAWSPAGGKYSGDTQYF; cdr3_nt: TGTGCCTGGAGTCCAGCGGGGGGGAAGTATTCGGGAGATACGCAGTATTTT
d_call: TRBD2; v_call: TRBV10-3; cdr3_length: 17; j_call: TRBJ2-7; clone_size: .; cdr3_aa: CAISESGTSGRGHEQYF; cdr3_nt: TGTGCCATCAGTGAGTCCGGGACTAGCGGGAGAGGGCACGAGCAGTACTTC
d_call: TRBD2; v_call: TRBV3-1/TRBV3-2; cdr3_length: 19; j_call: TRBJ2-2; clone_size: .; cdr3_aa: CASSQVRGLAGVRTGELFF; cdr3_nt: TGTGCCAGCAGCCAAGTTCGGGGACTAGCGGGAGTAAGGACCGGGGAGCTGTTTTTT
d_call: TRBD1; v_call: TRBV3-1/TRBV3-2; cdr3_length: 16; j_call: TRBJ1-2; clone_size: .; cdr3_aa: CASSQATGGVPSGYTF; cdr3_nt: TGTGCCAGCAGCCAGGCGACAGGGGGGGTTCCGAGTGGCTACACCTTC
d_call: .; v_call: TRBV28; cdr3_length: 15; j_call: TRBJ1-4; clone_size: once; cdr3_aa: CASSRGVFRGEKLFF; cdr3_nt: TGTGCCAGCAGTCGCGGGGTCTTTCGAGGAGAAAAACTGTTTTTT
d_call: .; v_call: TRBV30; cdr3_length: 10; j_call: TRBJ1-2; clone_size: once; cdr3_aa: CAFQQGGYTF; cdr3_nt: TGTGCCTTTCAACAGGGCGGCTACACCTTC
d_call: TRBD2; v_call: TRBV28; cdr3_length: 15; j_call: TRBJ2-1; clone_size: .; cdr3_aa: CASSPGLAAGNEQFF; cdr3_nt: TGTGCCAGCAGTCCGGGACTAGCGGCGGGGAATGAGCAGTTCTTC